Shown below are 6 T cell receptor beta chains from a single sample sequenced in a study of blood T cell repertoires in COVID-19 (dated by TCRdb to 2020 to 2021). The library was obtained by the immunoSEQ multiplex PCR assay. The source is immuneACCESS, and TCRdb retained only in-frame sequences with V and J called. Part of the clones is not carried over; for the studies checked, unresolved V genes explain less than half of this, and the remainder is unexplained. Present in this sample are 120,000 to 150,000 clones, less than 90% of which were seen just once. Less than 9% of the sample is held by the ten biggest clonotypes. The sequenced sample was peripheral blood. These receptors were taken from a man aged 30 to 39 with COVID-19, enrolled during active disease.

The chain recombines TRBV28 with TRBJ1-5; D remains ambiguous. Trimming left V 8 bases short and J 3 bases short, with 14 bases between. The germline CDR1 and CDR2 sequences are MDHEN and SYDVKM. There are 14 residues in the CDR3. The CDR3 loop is CASGERRLNQPQHF. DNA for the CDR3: TGTGCCAGCGGGGAGAGGCGGCTCAATCAGCCCCAGCATTTT. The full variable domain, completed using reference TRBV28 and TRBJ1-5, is DVKVTQSSRYLVKRTGEKVFLECVQDMDHENMFWYRQDPGLGLRLIYFSYDVKMKEKGDIPEGYSVSREKKERFSLILESASTNQTSMYLCASGERRLNQPQHFGDGTRLSIL.

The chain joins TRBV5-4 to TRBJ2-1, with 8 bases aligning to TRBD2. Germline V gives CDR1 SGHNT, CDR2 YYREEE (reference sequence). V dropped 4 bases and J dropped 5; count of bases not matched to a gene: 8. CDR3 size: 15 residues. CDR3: CASSTGLESHNEQFF. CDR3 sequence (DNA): TGTGCCAGCAGCACGGGACTAGAGTCCCACAATGAGCAGTTCTTC. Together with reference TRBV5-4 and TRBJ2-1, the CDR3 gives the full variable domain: ETGVTQSPTHLIKTRGQQVTLRCSSQSGHNTVSWYQQALGQGPQFIFQYYREEENGRGNFPPRFSGLQFPNYSSELNVNALELDDSALYLCASSTGLESHNEQFFGPGTRLTVL.

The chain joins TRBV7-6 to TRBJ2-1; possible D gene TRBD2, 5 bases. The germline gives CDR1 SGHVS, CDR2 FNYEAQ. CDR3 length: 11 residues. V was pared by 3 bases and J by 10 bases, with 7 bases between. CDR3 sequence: CASSFSAEQFF. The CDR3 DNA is TGTGCCAGCAGCTTTAGCGCGGAGCAGTTCTTC.

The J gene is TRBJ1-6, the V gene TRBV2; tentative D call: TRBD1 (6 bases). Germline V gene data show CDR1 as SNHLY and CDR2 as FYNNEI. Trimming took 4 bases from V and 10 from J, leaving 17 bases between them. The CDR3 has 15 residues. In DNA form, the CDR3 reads TGTGCCAGCAGTGCGGGAGGGGGAAGGCAATCACCCCTCCACTTT. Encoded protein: CASSAGGGRQSPLHF.

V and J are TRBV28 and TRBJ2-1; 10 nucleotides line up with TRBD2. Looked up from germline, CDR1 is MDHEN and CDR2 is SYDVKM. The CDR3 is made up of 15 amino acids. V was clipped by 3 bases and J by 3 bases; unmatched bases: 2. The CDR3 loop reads CASSFSGRYYNEQFF. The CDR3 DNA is TGTGCCAGCAGTTTTAGCGGGAGGTACTACAATGAGCAGTTCTTC.

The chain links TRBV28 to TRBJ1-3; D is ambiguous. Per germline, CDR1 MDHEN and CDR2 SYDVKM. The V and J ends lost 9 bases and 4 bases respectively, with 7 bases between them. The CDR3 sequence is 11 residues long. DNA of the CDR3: TGTGCCAGTCTCCTGGGAAACACCATATATTTT. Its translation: CASLLGNTIYF.